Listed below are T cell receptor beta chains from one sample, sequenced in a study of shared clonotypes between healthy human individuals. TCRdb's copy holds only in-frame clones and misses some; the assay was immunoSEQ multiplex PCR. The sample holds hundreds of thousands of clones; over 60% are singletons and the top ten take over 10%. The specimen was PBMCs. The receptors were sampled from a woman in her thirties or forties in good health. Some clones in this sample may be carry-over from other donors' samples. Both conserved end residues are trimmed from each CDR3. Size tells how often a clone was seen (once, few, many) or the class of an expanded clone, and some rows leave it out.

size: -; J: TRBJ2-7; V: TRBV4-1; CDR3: ASSQGLAESSYEQY
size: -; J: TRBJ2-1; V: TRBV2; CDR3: ASIGGSSSYNEQF
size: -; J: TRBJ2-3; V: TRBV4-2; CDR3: ASSQESRSTDTQY
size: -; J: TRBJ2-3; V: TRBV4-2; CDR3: ASSQGASGASTDTQY
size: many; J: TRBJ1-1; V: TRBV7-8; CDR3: ASSLTFGTLIRDTEAF
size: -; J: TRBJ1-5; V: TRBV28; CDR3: ASSPGQGDQPQH
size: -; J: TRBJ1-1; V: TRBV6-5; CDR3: ASSYSFQRTEAF
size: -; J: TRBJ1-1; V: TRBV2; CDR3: ASSLQVNTEAF
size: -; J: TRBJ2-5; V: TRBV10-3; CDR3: AIGGGQHQETQY
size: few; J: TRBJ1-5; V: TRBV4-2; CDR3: ASSQDLGSLTTFQPQH
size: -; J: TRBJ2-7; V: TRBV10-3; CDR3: AISSTGHFTPGGSYEQY
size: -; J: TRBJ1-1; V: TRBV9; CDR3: ASSVGQAYTEAF
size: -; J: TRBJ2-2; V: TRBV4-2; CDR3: ASSPLASGANTGELF
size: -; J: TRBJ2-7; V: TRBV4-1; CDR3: ASSHLGPGTGLYEQY
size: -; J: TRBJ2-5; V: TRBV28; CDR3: ASSPGRGQRETQY
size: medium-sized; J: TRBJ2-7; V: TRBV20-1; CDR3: SALGYEQY
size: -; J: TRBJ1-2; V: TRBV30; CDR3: AWSIQTGGYT
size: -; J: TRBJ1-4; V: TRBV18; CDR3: ASSPLQGVANEKLF